What follows are 22 T cell receptor beta chains derived from one specimen sequenced in a study of blood T cells in healthy people across ages. It was with a sample-barcoded 5' primer and a J-beta primer mix that a second PCR of about 7 to 12 cycles was run. TCRdb redid the calling of the 5' RACE reads with MiXCR, one entry per CDR3 protein. Altogether nearly 1 million distinct CDR3 sequences are present, about 53% being singletons, with the ten largest covering about a fifth. The material sequenced was blood. The origin of the receptors is a woman aged 55-75 years in good health.

Only a few counts were recorded for this clonotype. The chain employs TRBV7-2 and TRBJ2-7, with 7 bases lining up with TRBD1. Gene TRBJ2-5 matches the end of the DNA better, so the J call may be wrong. The germline V gene has CDR1 SGHTA and CDR2 FQGNSA. This CDR3 region has 13 residues. The CDR3 sequence: CASSPRQGTTQYF. For the CDR3, the DNA is TGTGCCAGCAGCCCAAGACAGGGTACGACCCAGTACTTC.

Notes on this clonotype: A much larger clone lies one base from this, so it may be a read error. This sequence joins TRBV29-1 and TRBJ2-4; D might be TRBD1 (6 bases). TRBJ2-7 explains the end of the DNA better; the J call may be wrong. Germline values: CDR1 SQVTM, CDR2 ANQGSEA. The CDR3 length is 13 residues. The CDR3 sequence is CSVVRQANYEQYF. The CDR3, as DNA: TGCAGCGTTGTAAGACAGGCCAATTACGAGCAGTACTTC.

CDR3 nucleotide sequence: TGTGCCAGCAGCGTAGATCCCAGAGGCACAGATACGCAGTATTTT. This translates into CASSVDPRGTDTQYF. V gene TRBV9 combines with J gene TRBJ2-3; no clear D. Trimming stripped 0 bases from V and 1 base from J, with 9 bases between. This CDR3 region has 15 residues. CDR1 and CDR2 from the germline V gene are SGDLS and YYNGEE.

This sequence joins TRBV20-1 and TRBJ2-1, with D uncertain. V was trimmed by 5 bases and J by 5 bases, leaving 25 bases between them. The CDR3 sequence is 17 residues long. Germline V gene sequence: CDR1 DFQATT, CDR2 SNEGSKA (reference sequence). CDR3 DNA sequence: TGCAGTGCTCCCAAGACTTCACGACTCGCTGTTGACAATGAGCAGTTCTTC. Translated, it gives CSAPKTSRLAVDNEQFF.

The chain joins TRBV7-6 to TRBJ2-7, with D maybe TRBD1 (6 bases). Trimming pared 1 base from V and 3 bases from J, leaving 10 bases between. CDR3 length: 14 residues. Germline CDR1 SGHVS, CDR2 FNYEAQ. The CDR3 loop reads CASSLETGLYEQYF. In DNA form, the CDR3 reads TGTGCCAGCAGCTTAGAAACAGGGCTCTACGAGCAGTACTTC.

This rearrangement joins TRBV6-2 or TRBV6-3 to TRBJ2-1, with TRBD1 identical over 7 bases. The ends lost 0 bases at V and 2 bases at J; junction bases unmatched: 4. Germline V CDR1 and CDR2: MNHEY, SVGEGT. The CDR3 loop spans 16 amino acids. The CDR3 sequence: CASSYSGQGAYNEQFF. The CDR3 DNA is TGTGCCAGCAGTTACTCGGGGCAGGGGGCCTACAATGAGCAGTTCTTC.

This clonotype was detected a few times. The V call is TRBV5-1, the J call TRBJ2-1; TRBD2 matches 10 bases. The CDR3 has 16 amino acids. With V trimmed by 0 bases and J by 4 bases, 4 bases remained unmatched. Germline assignment: CDR1 SGHRS and CDR2 YFSETQ. For the CDR3, the DNA is TGCGCCAGCAGCTTGGCCGGTAGCGGGAGGTACAATGAGCAGTTCTTC. This translates into CASSLAGSGRYNEQFF.

This clonotype has ten or more counts. This chain connects TRBV7-2 to TRBJ2-1; TRBD2 matches at 9 bases. This CDR3 spans 16 amino acids. V was clipped by 2 bases and J by 0 bases; unmatched bases: 2. The germline CDR1 and CDR2 sequences are SGHTA and FQGNSA. CDR3 coding DNA: TGTGCCAGCAGCTTACTAGCGGGGAGCTCCTACAATGAGCAGTTCTTC. Amino acid sequence: CASSLLAGSSYNEQFF.

V is TRBV20-1 and J is TRBJ2-1; 9 bases line up with TRBD2. The DNA end lines up better with TRBJ2-7; the J call may be wrong. This CDR3 comprises 16 residues. CDR1 is DFQATT, CDR2 SNEGSKA, per germline (reference sequence). The DNA of the CDR3 is TGCAGTGCTAGAGATCGAGATAGCGGGAGATACAATGAGCAGTACTTC. It yields the protein CSARDRDSGRYNEQYF.

The gene calls are TRBV5-1 and TRBJ2-1, with a possible D match to TRBD2 (5 bases). Trimming removed 4 bases from V and 0 bases from J, with 11 bases in between. There are 15 residues in the CDR3. The germline CDR1 and CDR2 sequences are SGHRS and YFSETQ. The CDR3 is CASSPGVSSYNEQFF. The CDR3 region has the DNA TGCGCCAGCAGCCCCGGGGTAAGCTCCTACAATGAGCAGTTCTTC.

The chain employs TRBV28 and TRBJ1-5; no firm D call. Germline-derived CDR1 and CDR2 are MDHEN and SYDVKM. V was trimmed by 2 bases and J by 3 bases, leaving 8 bases between them. There are 14 residues in the CDR3. This CDR3 is CASSLGENNQPQHF. As DNA, the CDR3 is TGTGCCAGCAGTTTAGGGGAGAACAATCAGCCCCAGCATTTT.

The V gene is TRBV15, the J gene TRBJ1-4; D gene unclear. The germline V gene has CDR1 LNHNV and CDR2 YYDKDF (reference sequence). The V end was cut by 3 bases, the J end by 6 bases, with 14 bases between. This CDR3 comprises 15 residues. CDR3 protein: CATSRARSGYEKLFF. DNA for the CDR3: TGTGCCACCAGCAGGGCGAGGAGTGGGTATGAAAAACTGTTTTTT.

This clonotype was detected many times. The rearrangement uses TRBV3-1 and TRBJ2-3; 9 bases align to TRBD1. The CDR3 has 15 residues. With V trimmed by 5 bases and J by 2 bases, 5 bases remained unmatched. Germline V gene sequence: CDR1 LGHDT, CDR2 YNNKEL (reference sequence). CDR3 sequence (DNA): TGTGCCAGCAGCGGAGGGACAGGGTTCACAGATACGCAGTATTTT. Translating gives CASSGGTGFTDTQYF.

This clonotype was observed a handful of times. The chain carries TRBV15 and TRBJ2-1; 8 bases fit TRBD2. CDR1 is LNHNV and CDR2 is YYDKDF in the germline V gene (reference sequence). V was pared by 5 bases and J by 0 bases, with 6 bases of the junction left unmatched. The CDR3 has 16 residues. CDR3 DNA sequence: TGTGCCACCAGCCCCTGGGCGGGGGGCTCCTACAATGAGCAGTTCTTC. This codes for CATSPWAGGSYNEQFF.

The J gene is TRBJ2-7, the V gene TRBV20-1; TRBD2 is a possible D gene (6 bases). CDR3 length: 13 residues. Germline lookup yields CDR1 DFQATT and CDR2 SNEGSKA (reference sequence). V lost 7 bases, J lost 3 bases, and 16 bases lay in between. The CDR3 spells CSVHPRRDYEQYF. The CDR3 DNA sequence: TGCAGTGTTCACCCGCGGAGGGACTACGAGCAGTACTTC.

V gene TRBV7-6 combines with J gene TRBJ1-1, with D maybe TRBD1 (5 bases). Germline lookup yields CDR1 SGHVS and CDR2 FNYEAQ. CDR3 length: 14 amino acids. V was cut by 2 bases and J by 7 bases, with 14 bases left in between. DNA for the CDR3: TGTGCCAGCAGCTTAACTGAGGGGCGTCGTGAAGCTTTCTTT. Residues: CASSLTEGRREAFF. Based on the CDR3 plus reference TRBV7-6 and TRBJ1-1, the full variable domain is GAGVSQSPRYKVTKRGQDVALRCDPISGHVSLYWYRQALGQGPEFLTYFNYEAQQDKSGLPNDRFSAERPEGSISTLTIQRTEQRDSAMYRCASSLTEGRREAFFGQGTRLTVV.

The chain couples TRBV6-2 or TRBV6-3 to TRBJ2-1, with D possibly TRBD2 on 6 matching bases. The DNA end favors TRBJ2-7, so the J call may be wrong. This CDR3 is 16 amino acids long. Germline values: CDR1 MNHEY, CDR2 SVGEGT. The CDR3 region is CASSYSRLEGLWEQYF. As DNA, the CDR3 is TGTGCCAGCAGTTACTCGCGTCTGGAGGGCCTGTGGGAGCAGTACTTC.

As for this clonotype: At one end, the junction sequence differs from germline, possibly due to a read error. The V gene is TRBV20-1, the J gene TRBJ2-1; D is possibly TRBD2 (5 bases). Germline-derived CDR1 and CDR2 are DFQATT and SNEGSKA (reference sequence). CDR3 size: 11 residues. The CDR3 reads CSASDFGERFF. CDR3 DNA: TGCAGTGCCTCCGACTTTGGGGAGCGGTTCTTC.

Regarding this clonotype: Given a much more abundant clone one base away, this may be a read error. The J gene is TRBJ2-5, the V gene TRBV6-1; D unclear. Trimming shortened V by 6 bases and J by 5 bases, and 7 bases separated the two germline ends. Germline values: CDR1 MNHNS, CDR2 SASEGT. This CDR3 is built from 11 residues. CDR3 residues: CASRFGETQYF. The CDR3 bases are TGTGCCAGCAGGTTTGGGGAGACCCAGTACTTC.

J is TRBJ2-1 and V is TRBV2; possibly TRBD2 for D (5 bases). Trimming shortened V by 2 bases and J by 6 bases, and 11 bases separated the two germline ends. The CDR3 runs to 14 residues. Germline CDR1 reads SNHLY; CDR2 reads FYNNEI. The DNA for the CDR3 is TGTGCCAGCAGTGAACTAGCTTTCTCCAATGAGCAGTTCTTC. This codes for CASSELAFSNEQFF.

In its sample, this clonotype was seen a few times. The chain employs TRBV20-1 and TRBJ2-7, with D unresolved. Trimming removed 6 bases from V and 0 bases from J, with 12 bases in between. Germline CDR1 DFQATT, CDR2 SNEGSKA (reference sequence). The CDR3 sequence is 13 residues long. Here the CDR3 reads CSAGWLSSYEQYF. The CDR3 DNA follows: TGCAGTGCCGGCTGGTTGAGCTCCTACGAGCAGTACTTC.

The chain employs TRBV24-1 and TRBJ2-4, with TRBD2 matching 8 bases. The DNA matches TRBJ2-5 better at its end, which makes the J call doubtful. Germline values: CDR1 KGHDR, CDR2 SFDVKD. The CDR3 runs to 16 residues. CDR3 protein: CATSDFFGRGAETQYF. The CDR3 region has the DNA TGTGCCACCAGTGATTTTTTCGGGAGGGGTGCGGAGACCCAGTACTTC.